The rows below give T cell receptor beta chains drawn from one sample of a study of blood T cells in healthy people across ages. Using its own MiXCR run on the 5' RACE reads, TCRdb lists one record per CDR3 protein. The repertoire holds about a million distinct CDR3 sequences, with 45% to 50% as singletons. The sequenced sample consisted of blood. These receptors were taken from a man younger than 45 in good health. The CDR3 runs from the conserved cysteine through the conserved F or W. Fields, in order: V gene, D gene, CDR3 length, clone size, J gene, CDR3 protein, CDR3 DNA. D genes are given only for firm matches. Only some rows state a clone size, as once, few, many or a class for expanded clones.

v_call: TRBV6-5
d_call: TRBD1
cdr3_length: 15
clone_size: few
j_call: TRBJ2-7
cdr3_aa: CASRPPGTAIYEQYF
cdr3_nt: TGTGCCAGCAGGCCTCCCGGGACAGCGATCTACGAGCAGTACTTC

v_call: TRBV16
d_call: TRBD1
cdr3_length: 16
clone_size: -
j_call: TRBJ2-3
cdr3_aa: CANSLGTGGRTDTQYF
cdr3_nt: TGTGCCAACAGCCTCGGGACAGGGGGTCGCACAGATACGCAGTATTTT

v_call: TRBV5-1
d_call: -
cdr3_length: 13
clone_size: -
j_call: TRBJ2-7
cdr3_aa: CASSGVANYEQYF
cdr3_nt: TGCGCCAGCAGCGGAGTAGCGAACTACGAGCAGTACTTC

v_call: TRBV20-1
d_call: TRBD2
cdr3_length: 18
clone_size: few
j_call: TRBJ2-1
cdr3_aa: CSARDRGTSGGSYNEQFF
cdr3_nt: TGCAGTGCTAGAGATCGGGGGACTAGCGGGGGTTCCTACAATGAGCAGTTCTTC

v_call: TRBV7-9
d_call: -
cdr3_length: 13
clone_size: -
j_call: TRBJ2-1
cdr3_aa: CASSSTEYNEQFF
cdr3_nt: TGTGCCAGCAGTTCTACAGAGTACAATGAGCAGTTCTTC

v_call: TRBV9
d_call: -
cdr3_length: 14
clone_size: few
j_call: TRBJ2-7
cdr3_aa: CASSDSGTPYEQYF
cdr3_nt: TGTGCCAGCAGCGACTCCGGGACACCCTACGAGCAGTACTTC

v_call: TRBV29-1
d_call: -
cdr3_length: 13
clone_size: -
j_call: TRBJ1-1
cdr3_aa: CSVETGTYTEAFF
cdr3_nt: TGCAGCGTGGAAACAGGGACCTACACTGAAGCTTTCTTT

v_call: TRBV7-9
d_call: -
cdr3_length: 13
clone_size: -
j_call: TRBJ1-6
cdr3_aa: CASSAEGTSPLHF
cdr3_nt: TGTGCCAGCAGCGCCGAAGGGACCTCACCCCTCCACTTT

v_call: TRBV4-1
d_call: -
cdr3_length: 14
clone_size: few
j_call: TRBJ1-4
cdr3_aa: CASSQGTSLEKLFF
cdr3_nt: TGCGCCAGCAGCCAAGGGACGAGCCTCGAAAAACTGTTTTTT

v_call: TRBV29-1
d_call: -
cdr3_length: 12
clone_size: -
j_call: TRBJ2-7
cdr3_aa: CSVDTASYEQYF
cdr3_nt: TGCAGCGTAGACACTGCTTCCTACGAGCAGTACTTC

v_call: TRBV4-3
d_call: -
cdr3_length: 15
clone_size: -
j_call: TRBJ1-2
cdr3_aa: CASSRMDSFDYGYTF
cdr3_nt: TGCGCCAGCAGCCGGATGGACAGCTTCGACTATGGCTACACCTTC

v_call: TRBV15
d_call: TRBD2
cdr3_length: 16
clone_size: -
j_call: TRBJ2-1
cdr3_aa: CATSRGDSGGHNEQFF
cdr3_nt: TGTGCCACCAGCAGAGGGGATAGCGGGGGCCACAATGAGCAGTTCTTC

v_call: TRBV25-1
d_call: -
cdr3_length: 15
clone_size: few
j_call: TRBJ2-5
cdr3_aa: CASSAGAGQKETQYF
cdr3_nt: TGTGCCAGCAGTGCGGGGGCCGGACAGAAAGAGACCCAGTACTTC

v_call: TRBV5-1
d_call: -
cdr3_length: 16
clone_size: -
j_call: TRBJ1-3
cdr3_aa: CASSLAGGLSGNTIYF
cdr3_nt: TGCGCCAGCAGCTTAGCCGGGGGCCTCTCTGGAAACACCATATATTTT

v_call: TRBV7-2
d_call: TRBD2
cdr3_length: 16
clone_size: -
j_call: TRBJ2-3
cdr3_aa: CASSLAGLASADTQYF
cdr3_nt: TGTGCCAGCAGCCTAGCGGGGCTAGCGAGCGCAGATACGCAGTATTTT

v_call: TRBV29-1
d_call: -
cdr3_length: 12
clone_size: -
j_call: TRBJ2-5
cdr3_aa: CSVDGRAETQYF
cdr3_nt: TGCAGCGTCGACGGCAGGGCAGAGACCCAGTACTTC

v_call: TRBV3-1
d_call: -
cdr3_length: 14
clone_size: -
j_call: TRBJ1-5
cdr3_aa: CASSQVSVGQPQHF
cdr3_nt: TGTGCCAGCAGCCAAGTAAGTGTGGGCCAGCCCCAGCATTTT

v_call: TRBV5-6
d_call: -
cdr3_length: 14
clone_size: -
j_call: TRBJ2-7
cdr3_aa: CASSPPLRADEQYF
cdr3_nt: TGTGCCAGCAGCCCACCCCTTCGTGCTGACGAGCAGTACTTC

v_call: TRBV10-3
d_call: TRBD1
cdr3_length: 15
clone_size: -
j_call: TRBJ1-6
cdr3_aa: CAISPLQGENSPLHF
cdr3_nt: TGTGCCATCAGCCCGTTACAGGGGGAAAATTCACCCCTCCACTTT

v_call: TRBV7-3
d_call: TRBD1
cdr3_length: 14
clone_size: -
j_call: TRBJ2-5
cdr3_aa: CASSYGQGDNEQYF
cdr3_nt: TGTGCCAGCAGCTATGGACAGGGGGACAATGAGCAGTACTTC

v_call: TRBV6-2/TRBV6-3
d_call: TRBD1
cdr3_length: 16
clone_size: few
j_call: TRBJ1-2
cdr3_aa: CASSYSIDRADYGYTF
cdr3_nt: TGTGCCAGCAGTTACTCGATCGACAGGGCCGACTATGGCTACACCTTC

v_call: TRBV9
d_call: TRBD2
cdr3_length: 14
clone_size: few
j_call: TRBJ2-1
cdr3_aa: CASSTRDYYNEQFF
cdr3_nt: TGTGCCAGCAGCACGAGGGACTACTACAATGAGCAGTTCTTC

v_call: TRBV6-5
d_call: -
cdr3_length: 16
clone_size: -
j_call: TRBJ1-2
cdr3_aa: CASSYSAGNDIYGYTF
cdr3_nt: TGTGCCAGCAGTTACTCGGCAGGGAACGATATCTATGGCTACACCTTC

v_call: TRBV9
d_call: -
cdr3_length: 15
clone_size: -
j_call: TRBJ2-1
cdr3_aa: CASSVGGRIHNEQFF
cdr3_nt: TGTGCCAGCAGCGTAGGGGGACGTATCCACAATGAGCAGTTCTTC

v_call: TRBV28
d_call: TRBD2
cdr3_length: 16
clone_size: once
j_call: TRBJ2-7
cdr3_aa: CASSTQLAGGTYEQYF
cdr3_nt: TGTGCCAGCAGTACCCAACTAGCGGGGGGAACCTACGAGCAGTACTTC

v_call: TRBV6-5
d_call: -
cdr3_length: 13
clone_size: -
j_call: TRBJ1-1
cdr3_aa: CASKTVSNTEAFF
cdr3_nt: TGTGCCAGCAAGACAGTCTCGAACACTGAAGCTTTCTTT

v_call: TRBV27
d_call: -
cdr3_length: 16
clone_size: few
j_call: TRBJ2-1
cdr3_aa: CASSLSWMSSYNEQFF
cdr3_nt: TGTGCCAGCAGTTTATCATGGATGAGCTCCTACAATGAGCAGTTCTTC

v_call: TRBV3-1
d_call: -
cdr3_length: 16
clone_size: few
j_call: TRBJ2-3
cdr3_aa: CASSHVWGTSTDTQYF
cdr3_nt: TGTGCCAGCAGCCATGTGTGGGGGACTAGCACAGATACGCAGTATTTT

v_call: TRBV5-1
d_call: TRBD1
cdr3_length: 13
clone_size: -
j_call: TRBJ2-1
cdr3_aa: CASSFQTGGEQFF
cdr3_nt: TGCGCCAGCAGTTTTCAAACAGGGGGCGAGCAGTTCTTC